This T cell receptor beta chain comes out of a study of shared clonotypes between healthy human individuals. Sequencing used immunoSEQ multiplex PCR; TCRdb keeps in-frame clones, though not all of them. The sample lists under 600,000 clones, over 75% occurring once. The length of the CDR3 is 14 residues. With 5 bases clipped from V and 8 bases from J, the junction kept 7 bases outside the gene matches. Germline V CDR1 and CDR2: SGHAT, FQNNGV. The chain employs TRBV11-2 and TRBJ1-4, with 8 bases aligning to TRBD1. This sequence was found in a woman aged 40 to 50 in good health. Some clones in this sample may be carry-over from other donors' samples. Sequenced input: PBMCs. In DNA, the CDR3 is TGTGCCAGCAGCCAGGACAGGGTTTGGGAAAAACTGTTTTTT. This sequence encodes CASSQDRVWEKLFF.